This TCR beta chain was sequenced in a study of CD8 T cells in ankylosing spondylitis. Only a few counts were recorded for this clonotype. The antigen remains unidentified. Study conclusions and caveats: Significant enrichment of disease-linked clones was reported in matched ankylosing spondylitis synovial fluid. Apparently characteristic of ankylosing spondylitis blood was a TCR beta motif (roughly eight highly homologous variants).

The authors made TCR beta libraries by quantitative 5'-RACE with molecular barcodes. Using its own MiXCR run on the 5' RACE reads, TCRdb lists one record per CDR3 protein. The data contain hundreds of thousands of distinct CDR3 sequences, over 15% of them singletons. This TCR came from a male donor with ankylosing spondylitis or in good health (not recorded which). Sequencing used blood, either unsorted or a sorted T cell fraction (not recorded which).

CDR3 coding DNA: TGTGCCATCAGTGAGACTAGCGGGAGGAATGAGCAGTTCTTC. It codes for CAISETSGRNEQFF. V usage is TRBV10-3 and J usage is TRBJ2-1; 12 nucleotides line up with TRBD2. CDR3 size: 14 residues. The V and J ends lost 2 bases and 7 bases, in that order; junction bases with no gene match: 0. Germline assignment: CDR1 ENHRY and CDR2 SYGVKD.